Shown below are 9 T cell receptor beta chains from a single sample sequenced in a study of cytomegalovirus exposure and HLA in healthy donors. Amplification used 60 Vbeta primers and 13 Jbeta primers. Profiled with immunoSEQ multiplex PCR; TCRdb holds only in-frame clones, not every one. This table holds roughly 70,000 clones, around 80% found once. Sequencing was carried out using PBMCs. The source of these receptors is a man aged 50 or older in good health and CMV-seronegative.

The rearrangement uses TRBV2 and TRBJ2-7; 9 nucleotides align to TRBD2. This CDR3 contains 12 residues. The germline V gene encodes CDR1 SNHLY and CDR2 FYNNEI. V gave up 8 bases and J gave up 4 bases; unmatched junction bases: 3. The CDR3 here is CASLLAGYEQYF. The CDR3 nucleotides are TGTGCCAGCTTGCTAGCGGGGTACGAGCAGTACTTC.

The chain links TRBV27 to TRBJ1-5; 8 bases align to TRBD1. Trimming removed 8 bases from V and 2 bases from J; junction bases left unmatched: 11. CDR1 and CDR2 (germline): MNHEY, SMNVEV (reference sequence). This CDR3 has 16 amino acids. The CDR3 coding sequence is TGTGCCAGCGGAGGGCAGGGGGCGCTTGGCAATCAGCCCCAGCATTTT. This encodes CASGGQGALGNQPQHF.

The DNA of the CDR3 is TGTGCCAGCAGCCAAGGGGTCGGGAGCGGGAGATCCTACGAGCAGTACTTC. Its protein product is CASSQGVGSGRSYEQYF. J is TRBJ2-7 and V is TRBV14; 8 nucleotides match TRBD2. With 1 base clipped from V and 1 base from J, the junction kept 9 bases outside the gene matches. CDR3 length: 17 residues. From germline, CDR1 is SGHDN and CDR2 FVKESK. The complete variable domain, with remaining parts taken from reference TRBV14 and TRBJ2-7, reads EAGVTQFPSHSVIEKGQTVTLRCDPISGHDNLYWYRRVMGKEIKFLLHFVKESKQDESGMPNNRFLAERTGGTYSTLKVQPAELEDSGVYFCASSQGVGSGRSYEQYFGPGTRLTVT.

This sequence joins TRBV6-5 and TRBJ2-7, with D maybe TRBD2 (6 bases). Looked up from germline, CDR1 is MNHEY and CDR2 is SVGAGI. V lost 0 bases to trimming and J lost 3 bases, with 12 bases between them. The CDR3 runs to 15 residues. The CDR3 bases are TGTGCCAGCAGTTACTCGCGGGGTATAGGCTACGAGCAGTACTTC. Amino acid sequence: CASSYSRGIGYEQYF.

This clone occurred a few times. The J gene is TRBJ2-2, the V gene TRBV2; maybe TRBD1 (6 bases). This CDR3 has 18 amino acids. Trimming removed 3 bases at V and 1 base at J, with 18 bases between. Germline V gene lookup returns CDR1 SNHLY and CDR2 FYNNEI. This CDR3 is CASSETFWGRVNTGELFF. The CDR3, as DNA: TGTGCCAGCAGTGAGACGTTTTGGGGGCGCGTGAACACCGGGGAGCTGTTTTTT.

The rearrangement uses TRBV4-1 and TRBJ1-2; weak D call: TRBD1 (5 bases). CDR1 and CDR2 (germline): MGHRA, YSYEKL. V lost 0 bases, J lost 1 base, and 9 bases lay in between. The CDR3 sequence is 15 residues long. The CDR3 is CASSQEGLDNYGYTF. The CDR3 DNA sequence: TGCGCCAGCAGCCAAGAGGGGCTCGATAACTATGGCTACACCTTC.

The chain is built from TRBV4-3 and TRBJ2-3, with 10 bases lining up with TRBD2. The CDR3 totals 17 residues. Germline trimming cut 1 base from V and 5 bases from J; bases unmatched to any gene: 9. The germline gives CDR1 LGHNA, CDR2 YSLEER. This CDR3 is CASSQGPPSGSGDTQYF. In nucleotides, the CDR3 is TGCGCCAGCAGCCAAGGGCCCCCTAGCGGGAGTGGAGATACGCAGTATTTT.

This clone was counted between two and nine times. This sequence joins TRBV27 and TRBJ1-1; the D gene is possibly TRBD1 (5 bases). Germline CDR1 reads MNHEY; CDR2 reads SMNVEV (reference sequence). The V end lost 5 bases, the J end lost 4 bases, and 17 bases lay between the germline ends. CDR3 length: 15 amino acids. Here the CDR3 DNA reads TGTGCCAGCAGTCCCCGATGGAGGGGTCGCACTGAAGCTTTCTTT. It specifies CASSPRWRGRTEAFF.

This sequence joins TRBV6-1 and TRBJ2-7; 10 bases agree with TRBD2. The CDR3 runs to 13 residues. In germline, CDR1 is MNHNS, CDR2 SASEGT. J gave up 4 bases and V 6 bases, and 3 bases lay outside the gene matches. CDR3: CASRRTSGYEQYF. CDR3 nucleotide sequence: TGTGCCAGCAGAAGGACTAGCGGTTACGAGCAGTACTTC.